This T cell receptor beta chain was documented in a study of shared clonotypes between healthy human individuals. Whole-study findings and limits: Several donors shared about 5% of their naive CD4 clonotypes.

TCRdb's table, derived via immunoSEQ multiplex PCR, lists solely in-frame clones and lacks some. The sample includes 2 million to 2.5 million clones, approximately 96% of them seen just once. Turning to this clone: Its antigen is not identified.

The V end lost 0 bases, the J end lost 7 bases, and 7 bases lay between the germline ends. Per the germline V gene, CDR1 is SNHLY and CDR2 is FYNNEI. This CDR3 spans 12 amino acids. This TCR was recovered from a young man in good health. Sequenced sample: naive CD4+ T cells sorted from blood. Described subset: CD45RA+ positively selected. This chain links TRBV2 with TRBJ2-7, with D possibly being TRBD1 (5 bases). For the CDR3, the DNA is TGTGCCAGCAGTGAAGCGAAGGGGGAGCAGTACTTC. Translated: CASSEAKGEQYF.